A single sample is the source of the 18 T cell receptor beta chains below, sequenced in a study of blood T cells in healthy people across ages. A second PCR of about 6 to 12 cycles used a sample-barcoded 5' primer and a J-beta primer mix. TCRdb re-derived calls from the 5' RACE reads in MiXCR, one entry per CDR3 protein. The table has 950,000 to 1,200,000 distinct CDR3 sequences, roughly two fifths seen once; the top ten hold about an eighth. The sequenced material came from blood. Source of these receptors: a man aged 18 to 29 in good health.

With regard to this clonotype: An end of the junction differs from the germline gene, which may be a read error. This rearrangement joins TRBV20-1 to TRBJ1-6, with D maybe TRBD1 (6 bases). Germline-derived CDR1 and CDR2 are DFQATT and SNEGSKA (reference sequence). CDR3 length: 15 amino acids. Written as DNA, the CDR3 is TGCAGTGCTAGCCAGGGGAGCTCCTATAATTCACCCCCCCACTTT. Its translation: CSASQGSSYNSPPHF.

A single count supports this clonotype. CDR3 loop: CASSLVEGLGYTEAFF. CDR3 nucleotide sequence: TGTGCCAGCAGCTTGGTGGAGGGGCTCGGATACACTGAAGCTTTCTTT. V is TRBV5-5 and J is TRBJ1-1; TRBD1 is a possible D gene (5 bases). V was pared by 0 bases and J by 3 bases, with 15 bases between. The CDR3 extends over 16 amino acids. Germline CDR1 and CDR2: SGHKS and YYEKEE (reference sequence).

The J gene is TRBJ1-1, the V gene TRBV25-1; 7 nucleotides agree with TRBD1. Germline V lookup: CDR1 MGHDK, CDR2 SYGVNS. The CDR3 length is 15 residues. V shed 6 bases, J shed 0 bases, and the junction held 7 bases outside the gene matches. The CDR3 is CASRQTGRLNTEAFF. In DNA, the CDR3 is TGTGCCAGCAGACAGACAGGGAGGCTGAACACTGAAGCTTTCTTT.

This clonotype was counted many times. The gene calls are TRBV7-9 and TRBJ2-1; no reliable D call. The CDR3 length is 16 residues. V gave up 2 bases and J gave up 2 bases, with 13 bases separating them. CDR1 is SEHNR, CDR2 FQNEAQ, per germline (reference sequence). As DNA, the CDR3 is TGTGCCAGCAGCTTAATTGGGGTCAGCACCTACAATGAGCAGTTCTTC. Translating it yields CASSLIGVSTYNEQFF.

V gene TRBV12-3 or TRBV12-4 combines with J gene TRBJ1-2; maybe TRBD1 (6 bases). The V gene lost 6 bases and the J gene lost 5 bases, with 16 bases spanning the gap. The CDR3 covers 14 residues. CDR3 in amino acids: CASRGTGSGYGYTF. In DNA form, the CDR3 reads TGTGCCAGCAGGGGAACAGGGAGTGGGTATGGCTACACCTTC.

The chain links TRBV12-3 or TRBV12-4 to TRBJ2-5; 11 positions match TRBD1. The DNA end lines up better with TRBJ2-4; the J call may be wrong. The CDR3 is 15 residues long. CDR3 nucleotide sequence: TGTGCCAGCAGTTTAAGGGACAGGGGGGAAAACATTCAGTACTTC. It codes for CASSLRDRGENIQYF.

Note on this clonotype: A much larger clone lies one base from this, so it may be a read error. The rearrangement uses TRBV20-1 and TRBJ2-3; the D gene is possibly TRBD2 (6 bases). This CDR3 has 15 amino acids. Germline CDR1 reads DFQATT; CDR2 reads SNEGSKA (reference sequence). This CDR3 reads CSVRAMGTSTDTQYF. As DNA, the CDR3 is TGCAGTGTTAGAGCGATGGGGACTAGCACAGATACGCAGTATTTT.

The CDR3 nucleotides are TGTGCCAGCAGCTTAGCGCAGGAATTGACTGAAGCTTTCTTT. Amino acids: CASSLAQELTEAFF. V and J are TRBV7-8 and TRBJ1-1; D not certain. Trimming took off 0 bases at V and 5 bases at J, with 10 bases between the two ends. The germline V gene encodes CDR1 SGHVS and CDR2 FQNEAQ. The CDR3 is 14 residues long.

The chain carries TRBV7-3 and TRBJ1-1; no definite D call. The germline CDR1 and CDR2 sequences are SGHTA and FQGTGA. Deletions cut 4 bases from V and 2 bases from J, with 17 bases between. This CDR3 is built from 16 residues. CDR3 protein: CASSSGPGGANTEAFF. Written as DNA, the CDR3 is TGTGCCAGCAGCTCCGGTCCCGGAGGCGCTAACACTGAAGCTTTCTTT.

The CDR3 DNA follows: TGTGCCAGCAGCCTCCGGATTACCGGGGAGCTGTTTTTT. Protein sequence: CASSLRITGELFF. V is TRBV13 and J is TRBJ2-2; no definite D call. Trimming removed 5 bases at V and 5 bases at J, with 9 bases between. Germline-derived CDR1 and CDR2 are PRHDT and FYEKMQ (reference sequence). The CDR3 sequence is 13 residues long. Full variable domain (rest looked up from reference TRBV13 and TRBJ2-2): AAGVIQSPRHLIKEKRETATLKCYPIPRHDTVYWYQQGPGQDPQFLISFYEKMQSDKGSIPDRFSAQQFSDYHSELNMSSLELGDSALYFCASSLRITGELFFGEGSRLTVL.

The chain uses TRBV6-2 or TRBV6-3 and TRBJ1-5, with TRBD1 matching over 7 bases. The CDR3 contains 16 residues. Germline values: CDR1 MNHEY, CDR2 SVGEGT. Losses at the gene ends were 0 bases for V and 1 base for J; bases not matched to a gene: 3. CDR3 DNA: TGTGCCAGCAGTTACTCGAGGGGGCCGAGCAATCAGCCCCAGCATTTT. Amino acid sequence: CASSYSRGPSNQPQHF.

This clonotype appeared a few times. This rearrangement joins TRBV2 to TRBJ2-1; D gene ambiguous. V lost 4 bases, J lost 5 bases, and 15 bases lay in between. The CDR3 sequence is 15 residues long. CDR1 is SNHLY and CDR2 is FYNNEI in the germline V gene. CDR3 bases: TGTGCCAGCAGTGGTACTGAAGGGCTCAACAATGAGCAGTTCTTC. Its translation: CASSGTEGLNNEQFF.

The chain employs TRBV20-1 and TRBJ2-3; D gene uncertain. Trimming took off 0 bases at V and 0 bases at J, with 13 bases between the two ends. Germline loops: CDR1 DFQATT, CDR2 SNEGSKA (reference sequence). The CDR3 has 16 amino acids. CDR3 coding DNA: TGCAGTGCTAGAGATTTTCGGCAGCCTAGCACAGATACGCAGTATTTT. It specifies CSARDFRQPSTDTQYF.

V gene TRBV29-1 combines with J gene TRBJ1-1, with D uncertain. The CDR3 runs to 13 residues. Germline V gene sequence: CDR1 SQVTM, CDR2 ANQGSEA. V lost 4 bases and J 6 bases, leaving 15 bases between the germline ends. This CDR3 is CSVAPRQPAEAFF. Here the CDR3 DNA reads TGCAGCGTTGCTCCCCGGCAGCCTGCTGAAGCTTTCTTT.

Worth noting for this clonotype: A read error may explain this, as a much larger clone is one base away. V gene TRBV2 combines with J gene TRBJ2-1, with D possibly being TRBD2 (5 bases). Trimming removed 7 bases from V and 13 bases from J, with 17 bases in between. The CDR3 totals 12 residues. The germline V gene encodes CDR1 SNHLY and CDR2 FYNNEI. The CDR3, as DNA: TGTGCCAGCATGTCCTTCCGGGGTAACCAGTTCTTC. This sequence encodes CASMSFRGNQFF.

This clonotype was counted at least ten times. This chain joins TRBV12-3 or TRBV12-4 and TRBJ2-3; D might be TRBD1 (5 bases). V lost 3 bases, J lost 12 bases, and 10 bases lay in between. This CDR3 is 11 amino acids long. This chain's CDR3 is CASSLGGAQYF. The CDR3 nucleotides are TGTGCCAGCAGTTTGGGTGGGGCCCAGTATTTT.

The rearrangement links TRBV30 to TRBJ2-3; the D gene is possibly TRBD2 (6 bases). Between the trimmed V and J ends, which lost 4 bases and 6 bases, there was a span of 11 bases. Germline lookup yields CDR1 GTSNPN and CDR2 SVGIG (reference sequence). The CDR3 spans 12 residues. The chain's CDR3 is CAWTGGDDTQYF. CDR3 in DNA: TGTGCCTGGACCGGGGGAGATGATACGCAGTATTTT.

This chain links TRBV30 with TRBJ1-1; 7 bases fit TRBD1. The germline CDR1 and CDR2 sequences are GTSNPN and SVGIG (reference sequence). V shed 3 bases and J 2 bases; nucleotides not matched to a gene: 6. The CDR3 contains 14 residues. CDR3 sequence (DNA): TGTGCCTGGAGGGCGGGACAGCTAAACACTGAAGCTTTCTTT. It translates to CAWRAGQLNTEAFF.